A single sample gave rise to the 18 T cell receptor beta chains below, sequenced in a study of cytomegalovirus exposure and HLA in healthy donors. 60 Vbeta and 13 Jbeta primers were used in PCR. Only in-frame clones appear in the TCRdb table, and some are missing; sequencing was by immunoSEQ multiplex PCR. In the table there are about 150,000 clones, around 75% of which are singletons. The specimen was PBMCs. The receptors were sampled from a man aged 30-40 years in good health and CMV-seropositive.

The chain links TRBV10-3 to TRBJ1-2, with 7 bases fitting TRBD1. The CDR3 is 12 amino acids. Looked up from germline, CDR1 is ENHRY and CDR2 is SYGVKD. With V trimmed by 10 bases and J by 2 bases, 4 bases remained unmatched. CDR3: CASSTGNYGYTF. CDR3 bases: TGTGCCAGCTCGACAGGGAACTATGGCTACACCTTC.

The chain is built from TRBV7-2 and TRBJ1-5, with 8 bases aligning to TRBD1. The junction had 2 bases not matched to a gene; V was cut back by 1 base and J by 3 bases. CDR1 is SGHTA and CDR2 is FQGNSA in the germline V gene. The CDR3 has 15 amino acids. This CDR3 reads CASSLGTGLNQPQHF. The CDR3 nucleotides read TGTGCCAGCAGCTTAGGGACAGGGCTCAATCAGCCCCAGCATTTT.

The genes are TRBV29-1 and TRBJ2-3; 10 bases align to TRBD2. Germline values: CDR1 SQVTM, CDR2 ANQGSEA. CDR3 length: 15 residues. Unmatched junction bases numbered 7, after V lost 5 bases and J lost 2 bases. CDR3 region: CSVRTSGASTDTQYF. The CDR3 region has the DNA TGCAGCGTTCGGACTAGCGGAGCCTCCACAGATACGCAGTATTTT.

The sample holds one count of this clone. The J gene is TRBJ2-1, the V gene TRBV7-3; 9 bases are a match to TRBD1. The CDR3 is 14 amino acids. With V trimmed by 5 bases and J by 4 bases, 3 bases remained unmatched. The germline V gene encodes CDR1 SGHTA and CDR2 FQGTGA. This CDR3 reads CASSPGTGYNEQFF. The CDR3, as DNA: TGTGCCAGCAGCCCCGGGACAGGGTACAATGAGCAGTTCTTC.

The genes are TRBV7-9 and TRBJ2-5, with a tentative D call TRBD2 (6 bases). The CDR3 has 11 residues. Trimming pared 1 base from V and 11 bases from J, leaving 8 bases between. CDR1 SEHNR and CDR2 FQNEAQ come from the germline V gene (reference sequence). CDR3 sequence: CASSLGREQYF. Here the CDR3 DNA reads TGTGCCAGCAGCTTAGGGAGGGAGCAGTACTTC.

This chain links TRBV29-1 with TRBJ1-1; no clear D gene. V was shortened by 2 bases and J by 0 bases, with 10 bases between the two germline ends. The CDR3 length is 14 residues. Germline V gene lookup returns CDR1 SQVTM and CDR2 ANQGSEA. CDR3: CSVEYYGMNTEAFF. The CDR3 DNA follows: TGCAGCGTTGAATACTACGGCATGAACACTGAAGCTTTCTTT.

This clone was picked up a small number of times. The V gene is TRBV6-5, the J gene TRBJ1-6, with 9 nucleotides matching TRBD1. Germline V gene data show CDR1 as MNHEY and CDR2 as SVGAGI. The CDR3 runs 15 residues. Trimming took 4 bases from V and 7 from J; bases not matched to a gene: 5. The CDR3 DNA is TGTGCCAGCAGTTCATCTGGGACAGGGAATTCACCCCTCCACTTT. This translates into CASSSSGTGNSPLHF.

This sequence joins TRBV5-4 and TRBJ2-1, with D possibly TRBD1 on 6 matching bases. This CDR3 region has 18 residues. Germline-derived CDR1 and CDR2 are SGHNT and YYREEE (reference sequence). The V end lost 4 bases, the J end lost 0 bases, and 20 bases lay between the germline ends. CDR3 protein: CASSAIVGGRSSYNEQFF. CDR3 DNA: TGTGCCAGCAGCGCTATAGTAGGGGGAAGGAGCTCCTACAATGAGCAGTTCTTC.

V is TRBV4-1 and J is TRBJ1-1; the D is unclear. Germline V CDR1 and CDR2: MGHRA, YSYEKL. This CDR3 is built from 15 residues. The V end was cut by 0 bases, the J end by 6 bases, with 14 bases between. The CDR3 sequence is CASSQDRRWAAEAFF. CDR3 nucleotide sequence: TGCGCCAGCAGCCAAGACAGGAGGTGGGCGGCTGAAGCTTTCTTT.

The rearrangement joins TRBV7-9 to TRBJ1-2; possible D gene TRBD1, 5 bases. CDR1 is SEHNR and CDR2 is FQNEAQ in the germline V gene (reference sequence). V was trimmed by 1 base and J by 3 bases, leaving 12 bases between them. CDR3 length equals 15 residues. This chain's CDR3 is CASSLVGQRHYGYTF. The CDR3 nucleotides read TGTGCCAGCAGCTTAGTGGGGCAGCGTCACTATGGCTACACCTTC.

The chain is built from TRBV18 and TRBJ2-3; TRBD1 might be the D (5 bases). V dropped 5 bases and J dropped 4 bases, with 13 bases sitting between them. This CDR3 is 14 amino acids long. Germline CDR1 KGHSH, CDR2 LQKENI. The CDR3 sequence is CASSGARGADTQYF. The DNA of the CDR3 is TGTGCCAGCTCAGGGGCCCGTGGGGCAGATACGCAGTATTTT.

J is TRBJ1-4 and V is TRBV5-1, with TRBD1 identical over 8 bases. Germline assignment: CDR1 SGHRS and CDR2 YFSETQ. V was pared by 2 bases and J by 7 bases, with 13 bases of the junction left unmatched. This CDR3 has 17 amino acids. CDR3 DNA sequence: TGCGCCAGCAGCTTTAATTTCTCTCCAGGGGGCGGTGAAAAACTGTTTTTT. As protein: CASSFNFSPGGGEKLFF.

J is TRBJ2-7 and V is TRBV10-2, with 10 bases lining up with TRBD1. Germline V lookup: CDR1 WSHSY, CDR2 SAAADI. The CDR3 sequence is 15 residues long. The ends lost 8 bases at V and 5 bases at J; junction bases unmatched: 12. CDR3 DNA sequence: TGCGCCAGCTTTCCCACCGGGACAGGGGCCCACGAGCAGTACTTC. Encoded protein: CASFPTGTGAHEQYF.

The CDR3 sequence: CASSYSRGGPYEQYF. The CDR3 DNA reads TGTGCCAGCAGTTACTCGAGGGGGGGCCCCTACGAGCAGTACTTC. The chain recombines TRBV6-5 with TRBJ2-7, with D perhaps TRBD2 (7 bases). The CDR3 length is 15 residues. Germline values: CDR1 MNHEY, CDR2 SVGAGI. Between the trimmed V and J ends, which lost 0 bases and 2 bases, there was a span of 11 bases.

Here the CDR3 reads CASSFVGGDTDTQYF. As DNA, the CDR3 is TGTGCCAGCAGCTTCGTCGGGGGTGACACAGATACGCAGTATTTT. This chain connects TRBV7-2 to TRBJ2-3; TRBD2 is a possible D gene (6 bases). V was pared by 3 bases and J by 2 bases, with 12 bases between. This CDR3 has 15 amino acids. Germline V gives CDR1 SGHTA, CDR2 FQGNSA.

This sequence joins TRBV19 and TRBJ2-7, with 7 nucleotides matching TRBD1. The CDR3 extends over 14 amino acids. CDR1 LNHDA and CDR2 SQIVND come from the germline V gene (reference sequence). V dropped 5 bases and J dropped 3; count of bases not matched to a gene: 7. The CDR3 loop reads CASSPQGEFYEQYF. CDR3 DNA: TGTGCCAGTAGTCCCCAGGGGGAGTTCTACGAGCAGTACTTC.

The chain has TRBV11-3 and TRBJ2-5; 7 positions match TRBD2. The CDR3 is 15 amino acids. V gave up 1 base and J gave up 4 bases; unmatched junction bases: 6. CDR1 and CDR2 from the germline V gene are SGHNT and YENEEA. The CDR3 sequence: CASSLGAGAGETQYF. The CDR3 DNA reads TGTGCCAGCAGCTTAGGGGCGGGAGCGGGAGAGACCCAGTACTTC.

The chain recombines TRBV6-5 with TRBJ1-2; 9 bases map to TRBD1. The CDR3 has 15 amino acids. CDR1 MNHEY and CDR2 SVGAGI come from the germline V gene. The V segment lost 5 bases and the J segment 4 bases; nucleotides outside the gene matches: 8. The CDR3 spells CASSGTGNKPYGYTF. The DNA for the CDR3 is TGTGCCAGCAGTGGGACAGGGAATAAGCCCTATGGCTACACCTTC.